A selection of T cell receptor beta chains follows, all from one sample in a study of T-cell memory formation after mild COVID-19. TCRdb reanalysed the 5' RACE reads using MiXCR and keeps one entry per CDR3 protein. The sample holds about 400,000 distinct CDR3 sequences, roughly 18% seen once. Sequencing used PBMCs or a T cell subset sorted from them (not recorded which). The receptors originated from a man between 18 and 35 years old who had mild COVID-19 (a few samples of this study predate the infection). Cell type and time point are not known. CDR3s include the opening cysteine and the closing phenylalanine or tryptophan. A D gene is named only where the DNA matches it firmly. The listing skips clone size in some rows; elsewhere it reads once, few, many or a size class.

clone size	V gene	D gene	J gene	CDR3 DNA	CDR3 protein
.	TRBV10-3	.	TRBJ2-2	TGTGCCATCAGCCACGAGGGGTGGAACACCGGGGAGCTGTTTTTT	CAISHEGWNTGELFF
.	TRBV12-3/TRBV12-4	.	TRBJ1-6	TGTGCCAGCAGTTTAGATTATACAAATTCACCCCTCCACTTT	CASSLDYTNSPLHF
.	TRBV10-3	.	TRBJ1-5	TGTGCCATCAGTGACAGGGGATATCAGCCCCAGCATTTT	CAISDRGYQPQHF
.	TRBV25-1	.	TRBJ2-3	TGTGCCAGCACCTCCGCAGGGGGGGGCCGCGGAGATACGCAGTATTTT	CASTSAGGGRGDTQYF
few	TRBV4-3	TRBD1	TRBJ1-2	TGCGCCAGCAGCAGGGACAGAGGGTTTAGATACACCTTC	CASSRDRGFRYTF
.	TRBV5-1	TRBD1	TRBJ2-5	TGCGCCAGCAGCAGAACCGGGACAGGGGGCGATGAGACCCAGTACTTC	CASSRTGTGGDETQYF
.	TRBV29-1	.	TRBJ2-2	TGCAGCGTTAGGGGGTCGAGCCCCACCGGGGAGCTGTTTTTT	CSVRGSSPTGELFF
few	TRBV10-3	.	TRBJ1-1	TGTGCCATCAGGACAGTCTCGGAAGCTTTCTTT	CAIRTVSEAFF
.	TRBV5-1	.	TRBJ2-3	TGCGCCAGCAGCTTGATTGGCAACAGCAACACAGATACGCAGTATTTT	CASSLIGNSNTDTQYF
few	TRBV29-1	.	TRBJ1-5	TGCAGCGTTGCGGGGGCCGTCCAGCCCCAGCATTTT	CSVAGAVQPQHF
few	TRBV12-3/TRBV12-4	TRBD1	TRBJ1-5	TGTGCCAGCACCCGGGACAGGGACGCGGTGCAGCCCCAGCATTTT	CASTRDRDAVQPQHF